This T cell receptor (beta chain) was identified during a study of regulatory T cells in long-lasting Graves disease. Time point defined: persistent/refractory GD, antithyroid drugs over 5 years with positive TRAb. Extracted PBMC RNA gave rise to the TCR library. This clonotype has just a few counts. Sequencing libraries for TCR beta were prepared with iRepertoire HTBI primers and Arm-PCR of CDR3 regions. Via MiXCR, TCRdb re-called the multiplex PCR reads, giving one row per CDR3 protein. The table lists hundreds of thousands of distinct CDR3 sequences, roughly 23% of them singletons. Source: peripheral blood mononuclear cells (PBMCs), taken when the disease was refractory, from a patient treated with antithyroid drugs. This clonotype was sampled from a female donor with Graves disease.

CDR3 in amino acids: CASSESGRAPYYEQYF. DNA of the CDR3: TGTGCCAGCAGTGAAAGCGGCAGGGCCCCCTACTACGAGCAGTACTTC. J is TRBJ2-7 and V is TRBV25-1, with D possibly being TRBD1 or TRBD2 (5 bases each). CDR1 is MGHDK, CDR2 SYGVNS, per germline. V shed 2 bases and J shed 3 bases, with 17 bases lying between them. This CDR3 region has 16 residues.